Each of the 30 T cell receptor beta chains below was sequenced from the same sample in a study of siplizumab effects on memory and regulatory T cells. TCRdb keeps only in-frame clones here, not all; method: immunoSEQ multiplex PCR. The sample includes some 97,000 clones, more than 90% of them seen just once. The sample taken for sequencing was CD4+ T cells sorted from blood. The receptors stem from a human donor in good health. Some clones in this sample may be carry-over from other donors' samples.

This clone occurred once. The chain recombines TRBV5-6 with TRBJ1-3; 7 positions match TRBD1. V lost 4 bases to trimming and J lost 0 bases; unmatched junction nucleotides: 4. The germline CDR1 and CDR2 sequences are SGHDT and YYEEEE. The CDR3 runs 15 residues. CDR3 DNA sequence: TGTGCCAGCAGCCTACGGACAGGCTCTGGAAACACCATATATTTT. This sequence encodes CASSLRTGSGNTIYF.

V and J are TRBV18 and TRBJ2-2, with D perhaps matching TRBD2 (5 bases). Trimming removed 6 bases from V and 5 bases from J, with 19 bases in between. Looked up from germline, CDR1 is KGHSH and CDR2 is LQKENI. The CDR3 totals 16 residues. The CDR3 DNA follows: TGTGCCAGCTCCCTCTCGGTGTCACGCGGGACCGGGGAGCTGTTTTTT. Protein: CASSLSVSRGTGELFF.

DNA for the CDR3: TGTGCCAGTAGGCAGGGACAGCGAGCCAAAAACATTCAGTACTTC. This codes for CASRQGQRAKNIQYF. The chain recombines TRBV19 with TRBJ2-4, with 7 bases fitting TRBD1. V lost 6 bases to trimming and J lost 0 bases; unmatched junction nucleotides: 5. Germline lookup yields CDR1 LNHDA and CDR2 SQIVND (reference sequence). This CDR3 is 15 amino acids long. Complete variable domain (other parts from reference TRBV19 and TRBJ2-4): DGGITQSPKYLFRKEGQNVTLSCEQNLNHDAMYWYRQDPGQGLRLIYYSQIVNDFQKGDIAEGYSVSREKKESFPLTVTSAQKNPTAFYLCASRQGQRAKNIQYFGAGTRLSVL.

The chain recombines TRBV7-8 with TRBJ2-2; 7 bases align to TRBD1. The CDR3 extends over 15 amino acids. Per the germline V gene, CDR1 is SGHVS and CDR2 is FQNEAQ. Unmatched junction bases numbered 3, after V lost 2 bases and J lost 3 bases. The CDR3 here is CASSLNRGYTGELFF. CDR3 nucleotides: TGTGCCAGCAGCTTAAACAGGGGCTACACCGGGGAGCTGTTTTTT.

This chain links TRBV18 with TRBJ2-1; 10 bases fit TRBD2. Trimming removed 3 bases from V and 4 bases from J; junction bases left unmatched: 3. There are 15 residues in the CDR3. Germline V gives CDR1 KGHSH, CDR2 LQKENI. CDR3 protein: CASSPRTSGYNEQFF. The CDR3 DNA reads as TGTGCCAGCTCACCTAGGACTAGCGGTTACAATGAGCAGTTCTTC.

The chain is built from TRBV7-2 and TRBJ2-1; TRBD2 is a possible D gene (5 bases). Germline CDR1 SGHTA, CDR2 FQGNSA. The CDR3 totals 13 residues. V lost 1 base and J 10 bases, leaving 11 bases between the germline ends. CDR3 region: CASSLEVTREQFF. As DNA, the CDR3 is TGTGCCAGCAGCTTAGAGGTTACTAGGGAGCAGTTCTTC.

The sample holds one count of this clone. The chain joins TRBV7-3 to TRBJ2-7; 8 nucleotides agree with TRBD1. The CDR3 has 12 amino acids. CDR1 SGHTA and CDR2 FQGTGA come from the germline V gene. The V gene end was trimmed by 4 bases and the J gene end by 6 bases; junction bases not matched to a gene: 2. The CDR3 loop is CASSSGTGEQYF. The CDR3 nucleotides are TGTGCCAGCAGCTCCGGGACAGGCGAGCAGTACTTC.

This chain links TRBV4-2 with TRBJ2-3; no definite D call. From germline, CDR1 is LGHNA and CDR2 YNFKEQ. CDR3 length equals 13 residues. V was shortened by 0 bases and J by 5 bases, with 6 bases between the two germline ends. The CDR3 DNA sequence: TGTGCCAGCAGCCAAGAATACGGAGATACGCAGTATTTT. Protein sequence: CASSQEYGDTQYF.

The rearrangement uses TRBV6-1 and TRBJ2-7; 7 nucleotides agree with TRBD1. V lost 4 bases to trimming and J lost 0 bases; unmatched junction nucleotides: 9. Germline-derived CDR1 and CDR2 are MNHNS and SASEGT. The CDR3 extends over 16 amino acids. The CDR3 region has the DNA TGTGCCAGCAGTGGGGGGACAGTAGCGCACTCCTACGAGCAGTACTTC. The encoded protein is CASSGGTVAHSYEQYF.

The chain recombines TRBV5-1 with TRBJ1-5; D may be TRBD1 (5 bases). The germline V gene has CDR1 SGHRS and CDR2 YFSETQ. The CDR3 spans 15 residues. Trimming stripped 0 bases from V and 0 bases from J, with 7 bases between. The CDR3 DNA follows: TGCGCCAGCAGCTTGGGACAGTATAGCAATCAGCCCCAGCATTTT. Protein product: CASSLGQYSNQPQHF.

The CDR3 spells CASSNSGRSSYEQYF. The CDR3 nucleotides read TGTGCCAGCAGTAACAGCGGGAGGAGCTCCTACGAGCAGTACTTC. The chain combines TRBV6-5 with TRBJ2-7; 9 positions match TRBD2. Germline CDR1 MNHEY, CDR2 SVGAGI. The CDR3 is made up of 15 amino acids. Trimming cost V 5 bases and J 0 bases; bases outside gene matches: 5.

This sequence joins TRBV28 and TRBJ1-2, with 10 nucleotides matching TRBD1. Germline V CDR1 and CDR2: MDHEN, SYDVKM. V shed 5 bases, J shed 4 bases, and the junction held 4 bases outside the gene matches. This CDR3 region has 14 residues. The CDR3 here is CASSDRGRGYGYTF. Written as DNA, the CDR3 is TGTGCCAGCAGTGACAGGGGGCGCGGCTATGGCTACACCTTC.

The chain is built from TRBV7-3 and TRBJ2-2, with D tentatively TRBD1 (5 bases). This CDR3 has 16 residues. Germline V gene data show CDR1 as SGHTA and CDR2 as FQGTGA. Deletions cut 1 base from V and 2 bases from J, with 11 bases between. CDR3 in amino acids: CASSLNGRVNTGELFF. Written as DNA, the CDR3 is TGTGCCAGCAGCTTAAACGGCAGGGTTAACACCGGGGAGCTGTTTTTT.

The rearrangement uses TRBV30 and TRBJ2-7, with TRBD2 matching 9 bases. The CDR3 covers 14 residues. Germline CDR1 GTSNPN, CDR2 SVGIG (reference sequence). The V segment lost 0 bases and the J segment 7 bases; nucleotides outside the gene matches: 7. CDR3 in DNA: TGTGCCTGGAGTGTGGCTAGCGGGATGGGGGAGCAGTACTTC. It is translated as CAWSVASGMGEQYF.

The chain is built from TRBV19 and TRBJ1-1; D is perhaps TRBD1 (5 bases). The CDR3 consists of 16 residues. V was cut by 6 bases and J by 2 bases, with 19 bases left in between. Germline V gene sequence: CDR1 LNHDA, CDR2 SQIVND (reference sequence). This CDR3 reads CASRDNPAGENTEAFF. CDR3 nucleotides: TGTGCCAGTAGGGATAATCCTGCGGGGGAAAACACTGAAGCTTTCTTT.

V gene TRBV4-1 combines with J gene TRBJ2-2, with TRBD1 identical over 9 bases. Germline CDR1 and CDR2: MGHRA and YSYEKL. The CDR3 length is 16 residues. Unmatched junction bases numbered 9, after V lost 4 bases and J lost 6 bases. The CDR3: CASSRAGQGSSGELFF. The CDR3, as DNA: TGCGCCAGCAGCCGCGCAGGACAGGGGAGTTCCGGGGAGCTGTTTTTT.

The CDR3 is CASSLLSNQPQHF. CDR3 nucleotide sequence: TGCGCCAGCAGCCTTCTTAGCAATCAGCCCCAGCATTTT. V gene TRBV5-1 combines with J gene TRBJ1-5; D is uncertain. The germline V and J ends were trimmed by 4 bases and 0 bases, with 5 bases remaining between them. Germline-derived CDR1 and CDR2 are SGHRS and YFSETQ. The CDR3 has 13 amino acids.

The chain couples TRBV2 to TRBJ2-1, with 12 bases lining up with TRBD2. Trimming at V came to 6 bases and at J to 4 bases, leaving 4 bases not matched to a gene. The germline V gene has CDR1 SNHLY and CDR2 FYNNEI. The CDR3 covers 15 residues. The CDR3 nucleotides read TGTGCCAGCAGGGCCGGGACTAGCGGGTACAATGAGCAGTTCTTC. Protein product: CASRAGTSGYNEQFF.

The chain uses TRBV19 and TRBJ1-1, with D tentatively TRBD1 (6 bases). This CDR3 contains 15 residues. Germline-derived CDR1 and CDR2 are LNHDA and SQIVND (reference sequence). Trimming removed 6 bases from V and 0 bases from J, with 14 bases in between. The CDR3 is CASRGTRGLNTEAFF. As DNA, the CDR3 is TGTGCCAGTAGGGGGACAAGGGGTCTGAACACTGAAGCTTTCTTT.

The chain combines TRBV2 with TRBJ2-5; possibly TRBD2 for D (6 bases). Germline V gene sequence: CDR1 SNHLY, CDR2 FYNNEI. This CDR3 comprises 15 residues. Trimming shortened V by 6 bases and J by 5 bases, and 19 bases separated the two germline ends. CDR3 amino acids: CASRSKGLGRETQYF. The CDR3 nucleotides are TGTGCCAGCAGGTCCAAGGGTCTAGGGAGGGAGACCCAGTACTTC.

CDR3 nucleotide sequence: TGTGCCACCAGCAGAGACAGGGGAGGGACTGAAGCTTTCTTT. This codes for CATSRDRGGTEAFF. V gene TRBV15 combines with J gene TRBJ1-1; maybe TRBD1 (6 bases). Germline V gene sequence: CDR1 LNHNV, CDR2 YYDKDF (reference sequence). The V and J ends lost 0 bases and 5 bases respectively, with 10 bases between them. This CDR3 is built from 14 residues.

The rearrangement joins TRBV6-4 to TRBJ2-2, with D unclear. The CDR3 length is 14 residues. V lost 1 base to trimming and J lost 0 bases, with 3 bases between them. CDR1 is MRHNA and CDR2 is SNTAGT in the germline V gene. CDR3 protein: CASSDFPNTGELFF. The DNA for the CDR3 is TGTGCCAGCAGTGACTTCCCGAACACCGGGGAGCTGTTTTTT.

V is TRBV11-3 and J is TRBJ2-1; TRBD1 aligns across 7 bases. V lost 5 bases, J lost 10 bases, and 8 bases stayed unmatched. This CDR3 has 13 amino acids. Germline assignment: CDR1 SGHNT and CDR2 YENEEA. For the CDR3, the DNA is TGTGCCAGCAGCAGAAGAGGGACAGCCGAGCAGTTCTTC. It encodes CASSRRGTAEQFF.

The CDR3 is CSVGGNQPQHF. CDR3 nucleotides: TGCAGCGTCGGGGGGAATCAGCCCCAGCATTTT. V usage is TRBV20-1 and J usage is TRBJ1-5; tentatively, D is TRBD1 (5 bases). From germline, CDR1 is DFQATT and CDR2 SNEGSKA (reference sequence). This CDR3 comprises 11 residues.

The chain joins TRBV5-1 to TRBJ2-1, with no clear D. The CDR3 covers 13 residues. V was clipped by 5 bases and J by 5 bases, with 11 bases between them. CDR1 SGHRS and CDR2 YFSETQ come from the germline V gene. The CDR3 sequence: CASRAGPNNEQFF. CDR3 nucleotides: TGCGCCAGCAGAGCTGGACCGAACAATGAGCAGTTCTTC.

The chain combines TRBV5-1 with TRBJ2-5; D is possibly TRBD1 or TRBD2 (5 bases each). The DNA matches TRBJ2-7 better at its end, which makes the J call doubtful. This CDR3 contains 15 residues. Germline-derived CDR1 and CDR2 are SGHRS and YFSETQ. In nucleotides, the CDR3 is TGCGCCAGCAGCCCTGGTGGGGGATCGGGGTACGAGCAGTACTTC. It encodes CASSPGGGSGYEQYF.

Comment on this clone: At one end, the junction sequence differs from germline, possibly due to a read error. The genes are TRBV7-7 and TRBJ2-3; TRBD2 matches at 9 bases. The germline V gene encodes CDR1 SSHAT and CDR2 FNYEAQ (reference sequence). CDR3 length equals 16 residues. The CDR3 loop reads CASSPSAGGGLDTQYF. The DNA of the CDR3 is TGTGCTAGCAGCCCATCCGCGGGAGGGGGATTAGATACGCAGTATTTT.

Written as DNA, the CDR3 is TGTGCCTGGAGTGTGGGCGGGAAAGAGACCCAGTACTTC. This codes for CAWSVGGKETQYF. This chain links TRBV30 with TRBJ2-5, with D possibly being TRBD2 (6 bases). The CDR3 contains 13 residues. Trimming took off 0 bases at V and 3 bases at J, with 8 bases between the two ends. The germline V gene encodes CDR1 GTSNPN and CDR2 SVGIG (reference sequence).

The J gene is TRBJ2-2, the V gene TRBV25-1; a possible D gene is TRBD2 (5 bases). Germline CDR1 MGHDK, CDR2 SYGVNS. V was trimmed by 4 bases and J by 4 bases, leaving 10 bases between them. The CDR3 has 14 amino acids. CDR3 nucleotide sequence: TGTGCCAGCAGTGCGGGGTCGGGCACCGGGGAGCTGTTTTTT. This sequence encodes CASSAGSGTGELFF.

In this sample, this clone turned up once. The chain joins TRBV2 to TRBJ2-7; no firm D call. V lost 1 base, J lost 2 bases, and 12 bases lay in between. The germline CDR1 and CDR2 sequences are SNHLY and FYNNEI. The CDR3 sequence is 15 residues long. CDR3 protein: CASSEEAVWAYEQYF. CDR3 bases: TGTGCCAGCAGTGAAGAGGCAGTATGGGCCTACGAGCAGTACTTC.